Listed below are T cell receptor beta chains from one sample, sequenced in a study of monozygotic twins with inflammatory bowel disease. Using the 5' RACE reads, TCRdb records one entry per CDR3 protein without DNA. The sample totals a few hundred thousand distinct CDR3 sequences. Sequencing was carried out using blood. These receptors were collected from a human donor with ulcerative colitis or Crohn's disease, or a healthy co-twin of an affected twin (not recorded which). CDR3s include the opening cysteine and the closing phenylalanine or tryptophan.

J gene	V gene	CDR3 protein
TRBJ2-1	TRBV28	CASSFPADRVHEQFF
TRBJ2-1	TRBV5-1	CASSLGRGYNEQFF
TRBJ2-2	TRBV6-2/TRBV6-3	CASSYRQGELFF
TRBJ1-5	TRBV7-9	CASSTAGGINQPQHF
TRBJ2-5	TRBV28	CASSLADRDQETQYF
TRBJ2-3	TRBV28	CASSPLGADTQYF
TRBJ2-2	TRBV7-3	CASSLSGGRKNTGELFF
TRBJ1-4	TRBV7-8	CASSQNSATNEKLFF
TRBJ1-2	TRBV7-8	CASSLGAGYNF
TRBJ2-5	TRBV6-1	CASRVTGPETQYF
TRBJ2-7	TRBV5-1	CASSSRVAASYEQYF
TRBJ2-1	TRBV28	CASSQVGTRIDNEQFF
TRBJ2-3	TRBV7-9	CASSLPGGSSTDTQYF
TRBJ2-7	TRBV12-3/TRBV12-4	CAISEGGVYEQYF
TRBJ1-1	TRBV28	CASSLSSPSTGQAFF
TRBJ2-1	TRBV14	CASSPEGNEQFF
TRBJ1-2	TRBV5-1	CASSLAGRGLEGYTF
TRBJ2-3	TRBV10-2	CASNTGGGTDTQYF